This is a list of T cell receptor beta chains from one sample in a study of OX40 agonist ivuxolimab in advanced cancers. Sequenced by immunoSEQ multiplex PCR; TCRdb stores in-frame clones only, minus some. Of over 65,000 clones listed, about 80% are singletons. The sequencing used CD4+ or CD8+ T cells sorted from blood, collected in a trial of the OX40 agonist ivuxolimab. These receptors all come from an adult with an advanced solid tumor such as melanoma, head and neck, liver or kidney cancer. Each CDR3 is given without its conserved first and last residue. A D gene is named only where the DNA matches it firmly.

j_call | d_call | v_call | cdr3_length | cdr3_aa
TRBJ2-7 | . | TRBV19 | 9 | ASGTRAEQY
TRBJ1-3 | . | TRBV11-1 | 11 | ASSLVHGNTIY
TRBJ2-5 | . | TRBV5-1 | 12 | ASSLAQIQETQY
TRBJ1-2 | TRBD1 | TRBV19 | 13 | ASSIAPGQAYGYT
TRBJ2-2 | TRBD1 | TRBV5-4 | 13 | ASSLADRGTGELF
TRBJ1-1 | . | TRBV5-1 | 14 | ASSPRYGTENTEAF
TRBJ1-2 | . | TRBV5-4 | 12 | ASRLDRTNYGYT
TRBJ2-2 | . | TRBV2 | 11 | ASSGTYTGELF
TRBJ2-5 | . | TRBV11-3 | 11 | ASSRQPGETQY
TRBJ2-5 | . | TRBV6-1 | 13 | ASSEVMAGTETQY
TRBJ1-3 | . | TRBV6-1 | 12 | ASRQLLGGNTIY
TRBJ1-4 | . | TRBV7-2 | 13 | ASRRDGRMVEKLF
TRBJ1-6 | TRBD1 | TRBV5-1 | 13 | ASSATGTGESPLH
TRBJ2-7 | . | TRBV30 | 11 | AWRHPTRQEQY
TRBJ2-2 | . | TRBV6-1 | 13 | ASSMWGGLPGELF
TRBJ2-7 | . | TRBV19 | 12 | ASGRADRAYEQY
TRBJ2-3 | TRBD1 | TRBV7-3 | 13 | ASSDRGRSTDTQY
TRBJ1-1 | . | TRBV7-2 | 10 | ASSYQEFEAF
TRBJ2-7 | TRBD2 | TRBV27 | 15 | ASSRPILAGVGNEQY
TRBJ2-7 | TRBD1 | TRBV5-4 | 15 | ASSFFAGTGVSYEQY
TRBJ1-1 | . | TRBV9 | 16 | ASSPQLGASTFGTEAF
TRBJ2-1 | . | TRBV5-4 | 12 | ASSLYRLDNEQF
TRBJ2-7 | TRBD2 | TRBV5-1 | 13 | ASSLSGLTPYEQY
TRBJ1-5 | . | TRBV7-2 | 12 | ASSPVGFNQPQH
TRBJ2-3 | . | TRBV7-9 | 10 | ASLGAGDTQY
TRBJ2-3 | . | TRBV7-2 | 11 | ASSLDFPDTQY
TRBJ2-7 | TRBD2 | TRBV6-5 | 13 | ASSYNERGAYEQY
TRBJ1-1 | . | TRBV10-3 | 13 | AIAITSGAAPEAF
TRBJ2-5 | . | TRBV6-6 | 13 | ASSTGSRSQETQY
TRBJ2-5 | TRBD1 | TRBV29-1 | 13 | SVGGDRGFQETQY
TRBJ1-1 | . | TRBV5-1 | 13 | ASSLYGTPNTEAF
TRBJ2-3 | TRBD2 | TRBV11-1 | 14 | ASSPGLAGITDTQY
TRBJ2-2 | TRBD1 | TRBV5-1 | 14 | ASSFTGGFNTGELF
TRBJ1-2 | . | TRBV28 | 10 | ASSLAGYGYT
TRBJ2-7 | TRBD2 | TRBV27 | 13 | ASRLITSGSHEQY
TRBJ1-4 | TRBD1 | TRBV5-8 | 11 | ASSRDRGEKLF
TRBJ2-1 | TRBD1 | TRBV2 | 11 | ASSDRVGNEQF
TRBJ2-5 | TRBD2 | TRBV18 | 14 | ASSPPLAGGAETQY
TRBJ1-3 | TRBD1 | TRBV27 | 14 | ASSSNPDRHGNTIY
TRBJ1-5 | . | TRBV28 | 11 | ASSPRPNSPQH
TRBJ1-6 | . | TRBV11-2 | 13 | ASSLGDFWDSPLH
TRBJ1-6 | . | TRBV4-1 | 14 | ASSSWQGPYNSPLH
TRBJ2-1 | TRBD2 | TRBV15 | 18 | ATSRSLGGPGTSGYNEQF
TRBJ2-1 | . | TRBV11-1 | 17 | ASSPSHNNERANRNEQF
TRBJ1-2 | . | TRBV6-6 | 12 | ASSSQAGAYGYT
TRBJ1-1 | TRBD1 | TRBV4-3 | 14 | ASSHMDRDWDTEAF
TRBJ1-1 | . | TRBV30 | 13 | AWSVPGTMNTEAF
TRBJ2-4 | . | TRBV6-1 | 13 | ASSDAAGTKNIQY
TRBJ1-1 | . | TRBV29-1 | 11 | SGTLGVNTEAF
TRBJ1-1 | . | TRBV7-6 | 15 | ASSLNRAGWLGTEAF
TRBJ2-7 | . | TRBV7-2 | 12 | ASSLGAGAYEQY
TRBJ1-4 | . | TRBV5-4 | 13 | ASSPGGGGNEKLF
TRBJ1-5 | . | TRBV27 | 13 | ASSLKGLGNQPQH
TRBJ1-1 | TRBD1 | TRBV5-1 | 12 | ASSFDRGATEAF
TRBJ2-5 | . | TRBV7-6 | 12 | ASSSRGPQETQY
TRBJ2-3 | . | TRBV21-1 | 14 | ASSKGTGLVPDTQY
TRBJ1-1 | . | TRBV4-2 | 12 | ASSQDSTSREAF